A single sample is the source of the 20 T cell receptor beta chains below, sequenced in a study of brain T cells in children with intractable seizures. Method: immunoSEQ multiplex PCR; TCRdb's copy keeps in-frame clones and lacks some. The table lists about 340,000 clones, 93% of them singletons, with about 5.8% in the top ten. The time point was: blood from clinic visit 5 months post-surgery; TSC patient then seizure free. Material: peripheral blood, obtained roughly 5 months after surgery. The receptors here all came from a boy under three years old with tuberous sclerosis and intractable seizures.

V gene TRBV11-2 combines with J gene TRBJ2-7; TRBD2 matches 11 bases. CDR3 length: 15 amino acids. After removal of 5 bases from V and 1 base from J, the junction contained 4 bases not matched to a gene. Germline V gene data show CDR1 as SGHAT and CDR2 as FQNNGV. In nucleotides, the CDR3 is TGTGCCAGCAGCCCGGGACTAGCGGTTTCCTACGAGCAGTACTTC. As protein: CASSPGLAVSYEQYF.

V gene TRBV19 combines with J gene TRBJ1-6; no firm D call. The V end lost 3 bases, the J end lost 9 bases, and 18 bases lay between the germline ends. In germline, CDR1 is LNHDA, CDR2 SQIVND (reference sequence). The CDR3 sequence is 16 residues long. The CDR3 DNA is TGTGCCAGTAGTATCGGTCTGATTAAGGGAACTTCACCCCTCCACTTT. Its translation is CASSIGLIKGTSPLHF.

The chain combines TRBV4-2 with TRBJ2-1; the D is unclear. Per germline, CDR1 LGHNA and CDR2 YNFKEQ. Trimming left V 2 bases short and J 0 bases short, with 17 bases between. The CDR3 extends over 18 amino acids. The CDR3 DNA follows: TGTGCCAGCAGCCAATCCCCGGGCGCACGCAGCTCCTACAATGAGCAGTTCTTC. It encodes CASSQSPGARSSYNEQFF.

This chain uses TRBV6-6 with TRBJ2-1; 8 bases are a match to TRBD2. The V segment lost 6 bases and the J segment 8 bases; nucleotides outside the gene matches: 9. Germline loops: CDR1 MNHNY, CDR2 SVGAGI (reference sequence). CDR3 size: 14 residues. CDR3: CASRESGSWYEQFF. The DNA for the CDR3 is TGTGCCAGCAGGGAGAGCGGGAGTTGGTATGAGCAGTTCTTC.

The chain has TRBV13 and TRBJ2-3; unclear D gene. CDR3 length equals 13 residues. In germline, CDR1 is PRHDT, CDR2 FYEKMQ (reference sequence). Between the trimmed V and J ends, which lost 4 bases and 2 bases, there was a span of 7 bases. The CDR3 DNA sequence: TGTGCCAGCAGCTACGGCGACACAGATACGCAGTATTTT. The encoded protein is CASSYGDTDTQYF.

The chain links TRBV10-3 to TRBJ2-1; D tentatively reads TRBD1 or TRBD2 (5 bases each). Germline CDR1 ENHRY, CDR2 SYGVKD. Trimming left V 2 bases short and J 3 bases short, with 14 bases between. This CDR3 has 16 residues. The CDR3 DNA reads TGTGCCATCAGTGAGCCATCCGGGACCCACTACAATGAGCAGTTCTTC. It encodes CAISEPSGTHYNEQFF.

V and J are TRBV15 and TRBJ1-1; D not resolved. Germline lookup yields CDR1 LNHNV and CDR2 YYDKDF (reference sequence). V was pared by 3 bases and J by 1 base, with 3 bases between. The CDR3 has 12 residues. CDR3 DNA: TGTGCCACCAGCAGGTGGAACACTGAAGCTTTCTTT. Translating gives CATSRWNTEAFF.

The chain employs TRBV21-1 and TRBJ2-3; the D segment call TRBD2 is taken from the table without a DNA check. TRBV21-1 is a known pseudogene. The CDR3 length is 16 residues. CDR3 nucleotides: TGTGCCAGCAGCAAAGTAACTAGCCAGCCCACAGATACGCAGTATTTT. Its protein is CASSKVTSQPTDTQYF.

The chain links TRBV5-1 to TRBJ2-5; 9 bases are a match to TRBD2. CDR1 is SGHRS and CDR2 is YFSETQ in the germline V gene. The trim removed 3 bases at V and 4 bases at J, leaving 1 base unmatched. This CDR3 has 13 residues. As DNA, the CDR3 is TGCGCCAGCAGCTGGGGACTAGCAGAGACCCAGTACTTC. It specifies CASSWGLAETQYF. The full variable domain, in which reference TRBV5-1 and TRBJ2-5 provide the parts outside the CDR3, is KAGVTQTPRYLIKTRGQQVTLSCSPISGHRSVSWYQQTPGQGLQFLFEYFSETQRNKGNFPGRFSGRQFSNSRSEMNVSTLELGDSALYLCASSWGLAETQYFGPGTRLLVL.

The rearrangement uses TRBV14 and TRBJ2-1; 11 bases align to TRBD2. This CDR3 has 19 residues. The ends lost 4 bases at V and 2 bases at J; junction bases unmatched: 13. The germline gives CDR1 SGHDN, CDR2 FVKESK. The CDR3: CASSPGTSGPRVAYNEQFF. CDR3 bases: TGTGCCAGCAGCCCAGGGACTAGCGGCCCCCGAGTCGCCTACAATGAGCAGTTCTTC.

Written as DNA, the CDR3 is TGTGCCAGCAGCCAAGGTACAGGGGGCCGGAACACTGAAGCTTTCTTT. It translates to CASSQGTGGRNTEAFF. The chain carries TRBV3-1 (or the pseudogene TRBV3-2) and TRBJ1-1, with TRBD1 matching 9 bases. CDR3 length: 16 residues. V lost 1 base, J lost 1 base, and 4 bases stayed unmatched. Germline CDR1 reads LGHDT; CDR2 reads YNNKEL (reference sequence).

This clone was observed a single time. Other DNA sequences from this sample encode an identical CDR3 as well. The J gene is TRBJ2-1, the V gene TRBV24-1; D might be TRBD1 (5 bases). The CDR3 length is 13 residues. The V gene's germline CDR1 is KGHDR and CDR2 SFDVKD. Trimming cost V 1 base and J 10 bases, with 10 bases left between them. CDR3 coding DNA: TGTGCCACCAGTGATTTAAGGGGTGGAGAGCAGTTCTTC. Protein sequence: CATSDLRGGEQFF.

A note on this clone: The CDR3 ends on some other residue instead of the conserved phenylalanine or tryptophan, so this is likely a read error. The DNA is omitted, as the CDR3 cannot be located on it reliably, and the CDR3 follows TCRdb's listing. CDR3 loop: CASSYEDHRAL. The V call is TRBV6-6, the J call TRBJ1-2; the table names TRBD1, a call not compared with the DNA. Both ends counted, the CDR3 spans 11 residues. CDR1 and CDR2 (germline): MNHNY, SVGAGI (reference sequence).

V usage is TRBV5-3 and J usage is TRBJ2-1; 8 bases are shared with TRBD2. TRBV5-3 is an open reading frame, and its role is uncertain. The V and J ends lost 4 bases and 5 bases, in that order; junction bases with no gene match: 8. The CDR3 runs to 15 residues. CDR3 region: CARSPPGLEDNEQFF. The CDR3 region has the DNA TGTGCCAGAAGCCCCCCGGGACTAGAAGACAATGAGCAGTTCTTC.

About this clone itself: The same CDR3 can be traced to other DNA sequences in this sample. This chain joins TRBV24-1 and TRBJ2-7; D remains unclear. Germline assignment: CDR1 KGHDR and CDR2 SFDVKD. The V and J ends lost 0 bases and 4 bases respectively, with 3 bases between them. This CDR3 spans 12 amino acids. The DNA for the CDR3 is TGTGCCACCAGTGATTTGGGATACGAGCAGTACTTC. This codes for CATSDLGYEQYF.

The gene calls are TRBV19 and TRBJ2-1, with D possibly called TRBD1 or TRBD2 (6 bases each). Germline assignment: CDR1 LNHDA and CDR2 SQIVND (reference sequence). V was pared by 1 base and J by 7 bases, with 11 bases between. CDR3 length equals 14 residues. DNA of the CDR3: TGTGCCAGTAGTATAGGGGGGGCCGCAAATGAGCAGTTCTTC. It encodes CASSIGGAANEQFF.

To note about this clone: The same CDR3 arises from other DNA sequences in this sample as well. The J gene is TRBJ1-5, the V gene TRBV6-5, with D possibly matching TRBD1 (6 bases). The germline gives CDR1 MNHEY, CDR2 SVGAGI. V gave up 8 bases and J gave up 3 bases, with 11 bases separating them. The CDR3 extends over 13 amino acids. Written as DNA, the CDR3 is TGTGCCAGCCGCACAGGGCCCAATCAGCCCCAGCATTTT. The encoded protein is CASRTGPNQPQHF.

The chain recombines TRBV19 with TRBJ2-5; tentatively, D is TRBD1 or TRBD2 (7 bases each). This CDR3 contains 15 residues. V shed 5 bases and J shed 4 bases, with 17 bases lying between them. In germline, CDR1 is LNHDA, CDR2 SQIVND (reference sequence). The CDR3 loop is CASSLTPGGGETQYF. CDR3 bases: TGTGCCAGTAGTCTAACTCCAGGGGGGGGAGAGACCCAGTACTTC.

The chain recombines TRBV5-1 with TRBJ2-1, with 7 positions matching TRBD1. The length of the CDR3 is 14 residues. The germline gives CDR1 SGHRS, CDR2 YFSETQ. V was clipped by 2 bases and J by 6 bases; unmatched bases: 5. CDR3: CASSFRQGGNEQFF. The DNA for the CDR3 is TGCGCCAGCAGCTTCCGACAGGGCGGCAATGAGCAGTTCTTC.

This chain's CDR3 is CASSLSAITEAFF. CDR3 in DNA: TGTGCCAGCAGTTTATCGGCGATCACTGAAGCTTTCTTT. The J gene is TRBJ1-1, the V gene TRBV12-3 or TRBV12-4; D is ambiguous. The V end was cut by 2 bases, the J end by 4 bases, with 8 bases between. The CDR3 has 13 residues.